The 13 T cell receptor beta chains below all came from one sample that was sequenced in a study of Graves' ophthalmopathy and Graves' hyperthyroidism. RNA transcripts yielded amplified TCR beta CDR3 regions. HTBI primers were used in a first-round RT-PCR, which preceded a second-round multiplex PCR. A single record per CDR3 protein comes from TCRdb applying MiXCR to the multiplex PCR reads. The sample consists of almost 750,000 distinct CDR3 sequences, around 40% of them appearing once. The sequenced sample consisted of peripheral blood. The receptors derive from an adult man with Graves' ophthalmopathy.

This chain links TRBV25-1 with TRBJ1-4; 7 bases align to TRBD1. Germline lookup yields CDR1 MGHDK and CDR2 SYGVNS. V lost 7 bases and J lost 8; bases outside the gene matches: 7. This CDR3 contains 13 residues. The CDR3 protein is CASKGGGGEKLFF. CDR3 DNA: TGTGCCAGCAAAGGAGGGGGCGGGGAAAAACTGTTTTTT. Variable domain in full (rest from reference TRBV25-1 and TRBJ1-4): EADIYQTPRYLVIGTGKKITLECSQTMGHDKMYWYQQDPGMELHLIHYSYGVNSTEKGDLSSESTVSRIRTEHFPLTLESARPSHTSQYLCASKGGGGEKLFFGSGTQLSVL.

This clonotype showed up many times. V usage is TRBV6-5 and J usage is TRBJ2-7; tentative D call: TRBD1 (5 bases). The CDR3 covers 13 residues. The germline V and J ends were trimmed by 0 bases and 2 bases, with 5 bases remaining between them. The V gene's germline CDR1 is MNHEY and CDR2 SVGAGI. The CDR3: CASSYSDTYEQYF. The CDR3 DNA sequence: TGTGCCAGCAGTTACTCGGACACCTACGAGCAGTACTTC.

The V and J genes are TRBV20-1 and TRBJ2-5, with a possible D match to TRBD1 (6 bases). Germline CDR1 reads DFQATT; CDR2 reads SNEGSKA (reference sequence). The CDR3 runs 13 residues. V was cut by 6 bases and J by 5 bases, with 16 bases left in between. In nucleotides, the CDR3 is TGCAGTGCCCTGGCCAGGGGATGGGAGACCCAGTACTTC. Amino acids: CSALARGWETQYF.

The rearrangement links TRBV19 to TRBJ2-5; a weak D match, TRBD2 (6 bases). CDR1 and CDR2 from the germline V gene are LNHDA and SQIVND (reference sequence). Trimming removed 4 bases from V and 7 bases from J, with 13 bases in between. This CDR3 comprises 13 residues. This CDR3 reads CASSNVLEGTQYF. The CDR3 bases are TGTGCCAGTAGTAATGTCCTGGAGGGGACCCAGTACTTC.

This clonotype was seen more than once but under ten times. The V gene is TRBV20-1, the J gene TRBJ1-1; 7 bases line up with TRBD1. Germline V gene sequence: CDR1 DFQATT, CDR2 SNEGSKA (reference sequence). This CDR3 comprises 14 residues. Losses at the gene ends were 6 bases for V and 5 bases for J; bases not matched to a gene: 12. The CDR3 loop reads CSALTGRGGTEAFF. For the CDR3, the DNA is TGCAGTGCCTTGACAGGGCGCGGGGGTACTGAAGCTTTCTTT.

This clonotype was seen at least ten times. J is TRBJ1-5 and V is TRBV20-1; D possibly corresponds to TRBD1 (5 bases). V lost 2 bases, J lost 0 bases, and 11 bases lay in between. The CDR3 is made up of 15 amino acids. Per germline, CDR1 DFQATT and CDR2 SNEGSKA (reference sequence). As DNA, the CDR3 is TGCAGTGCTAGACAAGGGGCGAATAGCAATCAGCCCCAGCATTTT. Encoded protein: CSARQGANSNQPQHF.

This clonotype was counted at least ten times. The chain employs TRBV2 and TRBJ2-7; possibly TRBD1 for D (6 bases). The CDR3 length is 13 residues. V shed 7 bases and J shed 0 bases, with 10 bases lying between them. The V gene's germline CDR1 is SNHLY and CDR2 FYNNEI. This CDR3 reads CASKGDNSYEQYF. CDR3 DNA sequence: TGTGCCAGCAAGGGGGACAACTCCTACGAGCAGTACTTC.

The CDR3 DNA follows: TGCAGCGTTCGACAGGGGCCTGGAAATGAAGCTTTCTTT. Its translation is CSVRQGPGNEAFF. V is TRBV29-1 and J is TRBJ1-1; the match to TRBD1 covers 8 bases. The CDR3 sequence is 13 residues long. V shed 5 bases, J shed 7 bases, and the junction held 9 bases outside the gene matches. Germline V gives CDR1 SQVTM, CDR2 ANQGSEA.

The rearrangement joins TRBV12-3 or TRBV12-4 to TRBJ1-1; D is undetermined. Trimming pared 4 bases from V and 3 bases from J, leaving 15 bases between. The CDR3 has 15 amino acids. The CDR3 loop reads CASSSKIVRHTEAFF. CDR3 DNA sequence: TGTGCCAGCAGTTCAAAAATAGTCAGGCACACTGAAGCTTTCTTT.

This clonotype was counted a few times. The chain employs TRBV20-1 and TRBJ1-1; 9 bases fit TRBD1. The J segment lost 4 bases and the V segment lost 0 bases, leaving 12 bases of the junction unmatched. The CDR3 length is 17 residues. Germline CDR1 DFQATT, CDR2 SNEGSKA (reference sequence). This CDR3 reads CSARDPRGQGIGTEAFF. DNA for the CDR3: TGCAGTGCTAGAGATCCGCGTGGACAGGGGATCGGCACTGAAGCTTTCTTT.

The chain has TRBV12-3 or TRBV12-4 and TRBJ1-2; no clear D gene. Between the trimmed V and J ends, which lost 8 bases and 0 bases, there was a span of 19 bases. This CDR3 contains 16 residues. CDR3 loop: CASSVNSLRTNYGYTF. The CDR3 DNA reads as TGTGCCAGCTCAGTGAACAGCTTGCGGACTAACTATGGCTACACCTTC.

At least ten counts were recorded for this clonotype. V and J are TRBV20-1 and TRBJ1-5; D unclear. Trimming shortened V by 0 bases and J by 4 bases, and 10 bases separated the two germline ends. The CDR3 has 14 amino acids. The V gene's germline CDR1 is DFQATT and CDR2 SNEGSKA (reference sequence). CDR3 in amino acids: CSARDTPSNQPQHF. In DNA form, the CDR3 reads TGCAGTGCTAGAGATACCCCATCGAATCAGCCCCAGCATTTT.

This clonotype was detected many times. The rearrangement links TRBV29-1 to TRBJ2-7, with a weak D call TRBD2 (5 bases). CDR3 size: 14 residues. Germline CDR1 SQVTM, CDR2 ANQGSEA. Between the trimmed V and J ends, which lost 1 base and 3 bases, there was a span of 13 bases. The CDR3 DNA follows: TGCAGCGTTGAAGGGGGTCGCAGCGGCTACGAGCAGTACTTC. Translated, it gives CSVEGGRSGYEQYF.